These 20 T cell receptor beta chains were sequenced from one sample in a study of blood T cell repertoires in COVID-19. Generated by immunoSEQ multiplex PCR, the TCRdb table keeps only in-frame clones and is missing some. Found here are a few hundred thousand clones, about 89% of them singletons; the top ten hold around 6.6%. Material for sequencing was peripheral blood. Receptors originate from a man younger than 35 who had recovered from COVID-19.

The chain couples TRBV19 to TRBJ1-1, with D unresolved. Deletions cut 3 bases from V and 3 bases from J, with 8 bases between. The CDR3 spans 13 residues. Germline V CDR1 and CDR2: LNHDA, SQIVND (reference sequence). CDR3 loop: CASSIEGDTEAFF. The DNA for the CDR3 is TGTGCCAGTAGTATTGAGGGCGACACTGAAGCTTTCTTT. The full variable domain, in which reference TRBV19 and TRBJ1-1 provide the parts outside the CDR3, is DGGITQSPKYLFRKEGQNVTLSCEQNLNHDAMYWYRQDPGQGLRLIYYSQIVNDFQKGDIAEGYSVSREKKESFPLTVTSAQKNPTAFYLCASSIEGDTEAFFGQGTRLTVV.

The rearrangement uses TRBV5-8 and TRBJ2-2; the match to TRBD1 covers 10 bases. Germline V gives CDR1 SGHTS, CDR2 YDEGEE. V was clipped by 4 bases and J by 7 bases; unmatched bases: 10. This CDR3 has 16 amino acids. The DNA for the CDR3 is TGTGCCAGCAGCGAAGGGACAGGGGATGGTAGCGGGGAGCTGTTTTTT. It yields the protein CASSEGTGDGSGELFF.

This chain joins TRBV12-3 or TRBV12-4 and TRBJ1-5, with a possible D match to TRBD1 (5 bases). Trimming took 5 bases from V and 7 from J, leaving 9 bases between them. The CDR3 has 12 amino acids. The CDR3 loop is CASSLGHQPQHF. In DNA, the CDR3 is TGTGCCAGCAGTCTAGGACACCAGCCCCAGCATTTT.

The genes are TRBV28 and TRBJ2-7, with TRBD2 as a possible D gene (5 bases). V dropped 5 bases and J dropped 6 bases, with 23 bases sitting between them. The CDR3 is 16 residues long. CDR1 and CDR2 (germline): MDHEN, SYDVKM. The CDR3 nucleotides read TGTGCCAGCAGTAACCAAGCCTACACAGCGGTAGTCGAGCAGTACTTC. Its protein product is CASSNQAYTAVVEQYF.

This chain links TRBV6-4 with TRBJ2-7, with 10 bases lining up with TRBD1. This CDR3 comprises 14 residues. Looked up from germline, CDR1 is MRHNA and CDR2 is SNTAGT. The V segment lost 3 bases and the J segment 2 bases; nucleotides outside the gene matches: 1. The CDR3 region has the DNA TGTGCCAGCAGTGAGGGGACAGGGGCCTACGAGCAGTACTTC. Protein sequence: CASSEGTGAYEQYF.

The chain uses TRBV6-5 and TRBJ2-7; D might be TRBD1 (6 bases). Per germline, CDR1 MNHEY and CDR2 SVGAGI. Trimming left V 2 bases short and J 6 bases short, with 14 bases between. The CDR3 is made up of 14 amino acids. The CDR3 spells CASSYASTGTEQYF. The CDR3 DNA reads TGTGCCAGCAGTTACGCCTCGACAGGAACCGAGCAGTACTTC.

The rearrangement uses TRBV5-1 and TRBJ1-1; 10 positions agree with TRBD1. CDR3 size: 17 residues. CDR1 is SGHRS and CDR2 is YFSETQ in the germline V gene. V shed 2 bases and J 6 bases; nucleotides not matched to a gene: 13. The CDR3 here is CASSFSPGTGVIAEAFF. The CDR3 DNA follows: TGCGCCAGCAGCTTCTCTCCCGGGACAGGGGTTATCGCTGAAGCTTTCTTT.

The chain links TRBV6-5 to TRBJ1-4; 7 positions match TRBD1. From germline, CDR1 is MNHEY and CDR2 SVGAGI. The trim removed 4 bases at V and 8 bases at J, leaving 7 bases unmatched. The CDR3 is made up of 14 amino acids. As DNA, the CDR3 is TGTGCCAGCAGTTCAGGGCAGACAGGGGAAAAACTGTTTTTT. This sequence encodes CASSSGQTGEKLFF.

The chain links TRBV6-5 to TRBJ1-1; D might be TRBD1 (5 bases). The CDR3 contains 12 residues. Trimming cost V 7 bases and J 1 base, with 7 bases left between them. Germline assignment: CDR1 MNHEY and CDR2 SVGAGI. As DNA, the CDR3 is TGTGCCAGCATGGGGCAGAACACTGAAGCTTTCTTT. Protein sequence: CASMGQNTEAFF.

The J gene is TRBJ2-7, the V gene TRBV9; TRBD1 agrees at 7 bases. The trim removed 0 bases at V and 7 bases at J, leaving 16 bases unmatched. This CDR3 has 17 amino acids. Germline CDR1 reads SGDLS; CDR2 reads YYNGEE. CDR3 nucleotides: TGTGCCAGCAGCGTAGCCCTGGGGACAGCGACAGCGGATGAGCAGTACTTC. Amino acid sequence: CASSVALGTATADEQYF. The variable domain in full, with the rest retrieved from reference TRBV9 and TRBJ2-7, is DSGVTQTPKHLITATGQRVTLRCSPRSGDLSVYWYQQSLDQGLQFLIQYYNGEERAKGNILERFSAQQFPDLHSELNLSSLELGDSALYFCASSVALGTATADEQYFGPGTRLTVT.

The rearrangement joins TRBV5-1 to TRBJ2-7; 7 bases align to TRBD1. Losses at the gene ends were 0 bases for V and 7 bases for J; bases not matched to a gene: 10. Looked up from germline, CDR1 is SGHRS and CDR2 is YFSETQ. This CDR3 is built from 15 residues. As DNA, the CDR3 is TGCGCCAGCAGCTTGGTGGGGGACAGCATCGGGGAGCAGTACTTC. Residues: CASSLVGDSIGEQYF.

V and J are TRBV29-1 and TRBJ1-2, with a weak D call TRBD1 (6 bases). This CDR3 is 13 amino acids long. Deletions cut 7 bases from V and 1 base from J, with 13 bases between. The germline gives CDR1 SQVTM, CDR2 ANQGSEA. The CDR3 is CSAGDRFNYGYTF. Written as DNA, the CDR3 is TGCAGCGCCGGAGACAGGTTTAACTATGGCTACACCTTC.

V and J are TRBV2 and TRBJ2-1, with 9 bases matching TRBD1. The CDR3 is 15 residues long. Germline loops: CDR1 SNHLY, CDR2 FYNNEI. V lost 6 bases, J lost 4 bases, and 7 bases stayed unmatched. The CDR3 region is CASSPGTGTYNEQFF. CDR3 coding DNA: TGTGCCAGCAGCCCCGGGACAGGGACTTACAATGAGCAGTTCTTC.

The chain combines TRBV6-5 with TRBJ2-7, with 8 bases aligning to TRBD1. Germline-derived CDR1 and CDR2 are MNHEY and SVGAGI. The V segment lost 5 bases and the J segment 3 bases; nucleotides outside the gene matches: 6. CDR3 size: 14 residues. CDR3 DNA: TGTGCCAGCAGTATAGGACAGGGTAGCTACGAGCAGTACTTC. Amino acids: CASSIGQGSYEQYF.

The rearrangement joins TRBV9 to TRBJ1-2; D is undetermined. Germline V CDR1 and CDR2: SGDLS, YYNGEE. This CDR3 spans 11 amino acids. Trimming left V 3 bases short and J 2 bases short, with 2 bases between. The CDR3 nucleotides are TGTGCCAGCAGCGCGAACTATGGCTACACCTTC. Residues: CASSANYGYTF.

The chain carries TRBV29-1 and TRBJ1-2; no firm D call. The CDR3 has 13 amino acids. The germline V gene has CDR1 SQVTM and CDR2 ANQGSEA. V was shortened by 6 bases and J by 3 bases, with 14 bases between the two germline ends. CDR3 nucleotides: TGCAGCGTCTCAGCTCAGGAGGACTATGGCTACACCTTC. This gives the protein CSVSAQEDYGYTF.

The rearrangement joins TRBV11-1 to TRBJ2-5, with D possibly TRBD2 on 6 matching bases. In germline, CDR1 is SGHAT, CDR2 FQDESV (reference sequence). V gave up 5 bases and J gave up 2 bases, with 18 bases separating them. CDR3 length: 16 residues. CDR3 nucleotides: TGTGCCAGCAGCCAATCCCCTGAGCGGGCTCAAGAGACCCAGTACTTC. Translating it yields CASSQSPERAQETQYF.

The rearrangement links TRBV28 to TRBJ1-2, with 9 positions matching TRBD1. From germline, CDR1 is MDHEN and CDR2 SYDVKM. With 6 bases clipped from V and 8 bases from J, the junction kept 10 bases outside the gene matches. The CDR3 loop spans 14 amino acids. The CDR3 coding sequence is TGTGCCAGCAGGTATACAGGGGGCGCAAGGGGCTACACCTTC. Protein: CASRYTGGARGYTF.

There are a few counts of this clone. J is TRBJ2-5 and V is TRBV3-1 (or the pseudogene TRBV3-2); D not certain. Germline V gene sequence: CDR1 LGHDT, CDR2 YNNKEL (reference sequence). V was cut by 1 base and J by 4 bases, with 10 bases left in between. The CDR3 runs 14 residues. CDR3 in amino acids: CASSQVFTGETQYF. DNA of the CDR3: TGTGCCAGCAGCCAAGTGTTTACGGGAGAGACCCAGTACTTC.

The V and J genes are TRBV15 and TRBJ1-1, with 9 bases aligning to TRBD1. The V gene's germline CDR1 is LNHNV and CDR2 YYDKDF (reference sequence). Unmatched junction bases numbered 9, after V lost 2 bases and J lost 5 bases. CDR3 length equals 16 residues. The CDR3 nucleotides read TGTGCCACCAGCAGAAACAGGGGGCTAACCTTGACTGAAGCTTTCTTT. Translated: CATSRNRGLTLTEAFF.